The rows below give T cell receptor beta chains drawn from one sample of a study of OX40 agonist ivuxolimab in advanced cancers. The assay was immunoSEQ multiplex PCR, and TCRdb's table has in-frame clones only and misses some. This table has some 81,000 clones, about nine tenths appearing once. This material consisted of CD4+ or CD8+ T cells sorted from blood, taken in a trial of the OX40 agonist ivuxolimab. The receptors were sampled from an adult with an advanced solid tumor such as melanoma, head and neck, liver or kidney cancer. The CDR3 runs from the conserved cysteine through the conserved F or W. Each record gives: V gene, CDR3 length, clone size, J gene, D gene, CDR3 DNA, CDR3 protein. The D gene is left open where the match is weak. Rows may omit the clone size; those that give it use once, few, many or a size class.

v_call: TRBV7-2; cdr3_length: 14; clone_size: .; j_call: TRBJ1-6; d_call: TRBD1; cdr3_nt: TGTGCCAGCAGCGACAGGGCTGGGAATTCACCCCTCCACTTT; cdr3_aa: CASSDRAGNSPLHF
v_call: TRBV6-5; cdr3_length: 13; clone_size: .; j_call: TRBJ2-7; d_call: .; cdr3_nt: TGTGCCAGCAGAACCCGACAGACCTACGAGCAGTACTTC; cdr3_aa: CASRTRQTYEQYF
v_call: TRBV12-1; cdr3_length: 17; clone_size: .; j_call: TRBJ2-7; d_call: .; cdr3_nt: TGTGCCAGCAGTCAGAGGCGGATTAACAGGGTATGGTACGAGCAGTACTTC; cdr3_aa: CASSQRRINRVWYEQYF
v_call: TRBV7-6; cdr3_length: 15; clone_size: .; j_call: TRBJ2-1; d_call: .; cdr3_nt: TGTGCCAGCAGCCCTCAATCCCACGGATACAATGAGCAGTTCTTC; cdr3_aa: CASSPQSHGYNEQFF
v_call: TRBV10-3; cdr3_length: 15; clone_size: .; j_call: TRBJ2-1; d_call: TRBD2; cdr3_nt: TGTGCCATCAGCCCCGGGGCGCGGGGGGACAATGAGCAGTTCTTC; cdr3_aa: CAISPGARGDNEQFF
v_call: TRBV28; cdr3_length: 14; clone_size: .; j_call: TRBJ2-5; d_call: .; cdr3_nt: TGTGCCAGTTCTCCCAGGGGTGTAGGGGAGACCCAGTACTTC; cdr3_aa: CASSPRGVGETQYF
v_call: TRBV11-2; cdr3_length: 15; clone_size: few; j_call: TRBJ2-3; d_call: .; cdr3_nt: TGTGCCAGCAGCCCCCTGGGCGGGACTACAGATACGCAGTATTTT; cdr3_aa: CASSPLGGTTDTQYF
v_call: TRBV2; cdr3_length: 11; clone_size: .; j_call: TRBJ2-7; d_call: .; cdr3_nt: TGTGCCAGCAGTGTACTATACGAGCAGTACTTC; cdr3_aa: CASSVLYEQYF
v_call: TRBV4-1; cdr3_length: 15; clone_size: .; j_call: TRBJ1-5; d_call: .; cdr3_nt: TGCGCCAGCAGCCAAGATGGGACCCCAGGGCCTGGTAGGCATTTT; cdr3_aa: CASSQDGTPGPGRHF
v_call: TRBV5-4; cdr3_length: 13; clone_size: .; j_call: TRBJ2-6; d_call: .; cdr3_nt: TGTGCCACTCACACCTCTGGGGCCAACGTCCTGACTTTC; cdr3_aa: CATHTSGANVLTF
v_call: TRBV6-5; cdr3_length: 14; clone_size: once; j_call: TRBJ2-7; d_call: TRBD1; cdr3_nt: TGTGCCACACCACACAGGGGGCTCTCCTACGAGCAGTACTTC; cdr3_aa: CATPHRGLSYEQYF
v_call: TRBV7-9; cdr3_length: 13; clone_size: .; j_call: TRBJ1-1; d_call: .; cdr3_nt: TGTGCCAGCGGACTCTCGAGGGACACTGAAGCTTTCTTT; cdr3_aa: CASGLSRDTEAFF
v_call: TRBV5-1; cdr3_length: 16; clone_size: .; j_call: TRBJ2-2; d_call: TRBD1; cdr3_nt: TGCGCCAGCAGCTTTGGGGGGACAGGGCGCACCGGGGAGCTGTTTTTT; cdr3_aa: CASSFGGTGRTGELFF
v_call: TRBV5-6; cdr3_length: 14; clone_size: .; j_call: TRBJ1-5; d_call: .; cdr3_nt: TGTGCCAGCAGCTCTCCCAATAGCAATCAGCCCCAGCATTTT; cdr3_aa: CASSSPNSNQPQHF
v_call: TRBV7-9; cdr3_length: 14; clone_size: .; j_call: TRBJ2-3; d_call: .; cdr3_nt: TGTGCCAGCAGCTTGGGAGGACTAACAGATACGCAGTATTTT; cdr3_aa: CASSLGGLTDTQYF
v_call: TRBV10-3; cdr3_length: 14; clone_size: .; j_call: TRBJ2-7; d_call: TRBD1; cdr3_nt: TGTGCCATCAAGGGGGCCCAGTCCTCCTACGAGCAGTACTTC; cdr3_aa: CAIKGAQSSYEQYF
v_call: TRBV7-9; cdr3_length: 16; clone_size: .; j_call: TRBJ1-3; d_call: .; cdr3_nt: TGTGCCAGCAGCTTATCCCAGAGCCTCTCTGGAAACACCATATATTTT; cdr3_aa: CASSLSQSLSGNTIYF
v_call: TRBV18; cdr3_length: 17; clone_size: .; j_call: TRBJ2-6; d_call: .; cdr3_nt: TGTGCCAGCTCACTTGGGACCAGTACTTCTGGGGCCAACGTCCTGACTTTC; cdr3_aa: CASSLGTSTSGANVLTF
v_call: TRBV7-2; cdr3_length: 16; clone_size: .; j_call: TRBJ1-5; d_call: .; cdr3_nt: TGTGCCAGCAGCCTAGCGGCCAGGGGAACAGGGCAGCCCCAGCATTTT; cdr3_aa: CASSLAARGTGQPQHF
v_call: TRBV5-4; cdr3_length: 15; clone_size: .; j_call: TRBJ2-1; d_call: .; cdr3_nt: TGTGCCAGCAGCTTGGGGCTAGCCGCTAACAATGAGCAGTTCTTC; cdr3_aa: CASSLGLAANNEQFF
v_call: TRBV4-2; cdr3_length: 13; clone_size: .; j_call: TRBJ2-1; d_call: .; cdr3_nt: TGTGCCAGCAGCCAAGATCGGGTAACTGAGCAGTTCTTC; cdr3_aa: CASSQDRVTEQFF
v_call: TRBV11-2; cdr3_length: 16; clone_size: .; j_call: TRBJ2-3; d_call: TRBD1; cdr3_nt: TGTGCCAGCAGCCAGGGGACAGGGAGGTCGGGAGATACGCAGTATTTT; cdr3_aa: CASSQGTGRSGDTQYF
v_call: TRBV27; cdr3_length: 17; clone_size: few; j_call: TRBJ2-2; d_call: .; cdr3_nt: TGTGCCAGCAGCCTCGAAAGTACAGCAGGGAGAACCGGGGAGCTGTTTTTT; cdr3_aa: CASSLESTAGRTGELFF
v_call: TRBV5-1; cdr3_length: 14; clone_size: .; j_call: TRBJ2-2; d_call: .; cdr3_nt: TGCGCCAGCAGCTTGGGGTCAGGGGTCGGGGAGCTGTTTTTT; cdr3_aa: CASSLGSGVGELFF